This T cell receptor (beta chain) was observed in a study of blood T cell repertoires in COVID-19. Germline V lookup: CDR1 SGHNT, CDR2 YENEEA. With V trimmed by 5 bases and J by 6 bases, 14 bases remained unmatched. The CDR3 has 18 amino acids. Assay used: immunoSEQ multiplex PCR; TCRdb lists only in-frame clones, some missing. The sample consists of some 110,000 clones, about nine tenths of them appearing once. Sequencing was performed on peripheral blood. The rearrangement joins TRBV11-3 to TRBJ2-1, with 12 positions matching TRBD2. This TCR came from a human donor in a cohort sampled during active COVID-19. The CDR3 nucleotides are TGTGCCAGCAGCGCAGGAGGGGCTAGCGGGGGGGCCGTCAATGAGCAGTTCTTC. Its protein product is CASSAGGASGGAVNEQFF.